What follows is one T cell receptor (beta chain) and its context. The antigen remains unidentified. The junction had 5 bases not matched to a gene; V was cut back by 6 bases and J by 4 bases. The germline gives CDR1 SEHNR, CDR2 FQNEAQ (reference sequence). The CDR3 totals 14 residues. Assay: immunoSEQ multiplex PCR; the TCRdb copy retains only in-frame clones and omits some. The table shows around 25,000 clones, with roughly 90% occurring only once. This sample is part of a study of T cells in localized non-small cell lung cancer. Study results and limitations: The greatest T cell clonality was found in uninvolved adjacent lung (higher than in tumor).

V is TRBV7-9 and J is TRBJ2-1; 8 nucleotides line up with TRBD1. The sample here was peripheral blood, taken before any cancer treatment. This receptor was taken from a woman between 40 and 69 years old with stage I lung adenocarcinoma. The CDR3 sequence: CASRSGQGYNEQFF. Written as DNA, the CDR3 is TGTGCCAGCAGGTCAGGACAGGGATACAATGAGCAGTTCTTC.